This entry describes one T cell receptor (beta chain). The data were taken from a study of T cell clonotyping in hematopoietic cell transplantation. The germline CDR1 and CDR2 sequences are LNHDA and SQIVND (reference sequence). The CDR3 is 15 amino acids. V was shortened by 5 bases and J by 6 bases, with 16 bases between the two germline ends. Method: immunoSEQ multiplex PCR; TCRdb's copy keeps in-frame clones and lacks some. The repertoire consists of more than 15,000 clones, with approximately 83% occurring once and the leading ten covering over 3.5%. Specimen: peripheral blood mononuclear cells. The chain combines TRBV19 with TRBJ1-4; no clear D gene. The receptor's source is a woman aged 40 to 55 in good health. Some clones in this sample may be carry-over from other donors' samples. CDR3 nucleotide sequence: TGTGCCAGTAGTCTTGGCGGGTGGGTCGATGAAAAACTGTTTTTT. This codes for CASSLGGWVDEKLFF.